These 2 T cell receptor beta chains were sequenced from one sample in a study of cytomegalovirus exposure and HLA in healthy donors. The PCR contained 60 Vbeta and 13 Jbeta primers. The data were produced by immunoSEQ multiplex PCR, yet TCRdb's version contains in-frame clones alone and is incomplete. The top ten clones hold under 6% of a sample with 150,000 or so clones, 65% to 85% of them seen once. Sequencing used PBMCs. All receptors come from a woman aged 45-60 years in good health and CMV-seropositive.

The chain links TRBV2 to TRBJ2-3, with a weak D call TRBD2 (6 bases). The CDR3 spans 15 residues. CDR1 SNHLY and CDR2 FYNNEI come from the germline V gene. V lost 3 bases to trimming and J lost 2 bases, with 12 bases between them. The CDR3 here is CASSEGLRSTDTQYF. The CDR3 nucleotides are TGTGCCAGCAGTGAGGGACTGCGGTCCACAGATACGCAGTATTTT.

This clone was seen once. The rearrangement uses TRBV6-4 and TRBJ2-1; D is perhaps TRBD2 (6 bases). From germline, CDR1 is MRHNA and CDR2 SNTAGT. Trimming stripped 4 bases from V and 9 bases from J, with 13 bases between. The CDR3 contains 13 residues. The CDR3 sequence: CASSGTKDGEQFF. CDR3 bases: TGTGCCAGCAGTGGGACTAAAGACGGTGAGCAGTTCTTC.